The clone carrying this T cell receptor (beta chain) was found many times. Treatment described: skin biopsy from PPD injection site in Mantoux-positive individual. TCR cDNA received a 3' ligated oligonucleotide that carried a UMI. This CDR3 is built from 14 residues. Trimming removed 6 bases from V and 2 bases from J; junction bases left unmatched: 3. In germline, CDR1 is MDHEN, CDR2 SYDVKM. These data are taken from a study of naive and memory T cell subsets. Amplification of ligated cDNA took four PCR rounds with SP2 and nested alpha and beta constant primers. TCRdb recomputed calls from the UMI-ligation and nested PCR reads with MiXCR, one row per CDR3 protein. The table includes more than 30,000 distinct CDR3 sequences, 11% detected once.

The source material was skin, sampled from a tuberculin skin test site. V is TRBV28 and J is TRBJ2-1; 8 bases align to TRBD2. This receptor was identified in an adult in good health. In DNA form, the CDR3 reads TGTGCCAGCAGCCGGGGGGGGGCCTACAATGAGCAGTTCTTC. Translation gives CASSRGGAYNEQFF.